This T cell receptor beta chain was found in a study of cytomegalovirus exposure and HLA in healthy donors. PCR involved 60 Vbeta and 13 Jbeta primers. Some clones are missing from TCRdb's copy, which holds only in-frame ones; the method was immunoSEQ multiplex PCR. The sample lists 180,000 or so clones; just under 80% were seen once. Germline V gene data show CDR1 as LGHNT and CDR2 as FRNRAP. J gave up 4 bases and V 5 bases, and 4 bases lay outside the gene matches. The CDR3 totals 14 residues. The sequence was obtained from a female donor in good health and CMV-seronegative. The sequenced material came from PBMCs. This chain uses TRBV12-5 with TRBJ2-2; 7 positions match TRBD2. The chain's CDR3 is CASGGGGFTGELFF. The CDR3 nucleotides are TGTGCTAGTGGTGGGGGGGGGTTCACCGGGGAGCTGTTTTTT.